Following are 29 T cell receptor beta chains from one sample sequenced in a study of human T cells and chemical hapten exposure. Via MiXCR, TCRdb re-called the RACE reads, giving one row per CDR3 protein. Of about 350,000 distinct CDR3 sequences listed, around 5.5% are singletons. The time point denotes: pre-sensitization, week 0. Treatment reported: therapeutic diphenylcyclopropenone sensitization with weekly scalp DPC. The sample in question was whole blood, obtained in connection with sensitization to the hapten diphenylcyclopropenone (DPC). The receptors were sampled from a woman aged 18-29 years with alopecia areata. Some clones in this sample may be carry-over from other donors' samples.

This chain links TRBV28 with TRBJ2-7; D uncertain. Germline CDR1 reads MDHEN; CDR2 reads SYDVKM. CDR3 size: 12 residues. The V and J ends lost 1 base and 4 bases respectively, with 5 bases between them. CDR3: CASSLYPYEQYF. The CDR3 DNA follows: TGTGCCAGCAGTTTATACCCGTACGAGCAGTACTTC.

This clonotype was observed at least ten times. J is TRBJ1-4 and V is TRBV7-3; maybe TRBD1 (5 bases). The germline CDR1 and CDR2 sequences are SGHTA and FQGTGA. CDR3 length: 15 amino acids. The V and J ends lost 5 bases and 3 bases respectively, with 13 bases between them. DNA for the CDR3: TGTGCCAGCAGCCGAAATACAGGCGCTAATGAAAAACTGTTTTTT. This codes for CASSRNTGANEKLFF.

This clonotype was picked up a small number of times. V is TRBV4-2 and J is TRBJ2-3, with a weak D call TRBD1 (6 bases). CDR1 is LGHNA, CDR2 YNFKEQ, per germline. Trimming pared 4 bases from V and 0 bases from J, leaving 23 bases between. CDR3 length equals 19 residues. The CDR3 DNA reads as TGTGCCAGCAGCCTTCTTCGAGGCCGAGGGGGATCTAGCACAGATACGCAGTATTTT. Translated, it gives CASSLLRGRGGSSTDTQYF.

The genes are TRBV7-8 and TRBJ1-1; possible D gene TRBD1, 5 bases. Trimming shortened V by 0 bases and J by 7 bases, and 12 bases separated the two germline ends. The CDR3 is made up of 14 amino acids. The germline CDR1 and CDR2 sequences are SGHVS and FQNEAQ. CDR3 DNA: TGTGCCAGCAGCTTAGCTAGGTGGACATTTGAAGCTTTCTTT. Translation: CASSLARWTFEAFF.

This clonotype was observed a few times. V is TRBV5-5 and J is TRBJ1-2; D gene unclear. The CDR3 spans 14 residues. The germline gives CDR1 SGHKS, CDR2 YYEKEE (reference sequence). The V gene lost 4 bases and the J gene lost 5 bases, with 15 bases spanning the gap. The chain's CDR3 is CASSPRPRGYGYTF. CDR3 nucleotides: TGTGCCAGCAGCCCCCGGCCGCGAGGGTATGGCTACACCTTC.

The V gene is TRBV12-3 or TRBV12-4, the J gene TRBJ1-1; TRBD1 might be the D (6 bases). The V gene lost 10 bases and the J gene lost 4 bases, with 16 bases spanning the gap. There are 13 residues in the CDR3. The CDR3 sequence: CATERTVGTEAFF. In DNA, the CDR3 is TGTGCCACTGAGAGGACAGTCGGCACTGAAGCTTTCTTT.

V and J are TRBV12-3 or TRBV12-4 and TRBJ2-1; D is perhaps TRBD2 (5 bases). V lost 7 bases and J lost 7, with 14 bases in between. CDR3 length equals 13 residues. As DNA, the CDR3 is TGTGCCAGCACCCCCAGCGGTCAGAATGAGCAGTTCTTC. Translated: CASTPSGQNEQFF.

There are many counts of this clonotype. The V and J genes are TRBV28 and TRBJ2-4, with D possibly matching TRBD2 (7 bases). Germline CDR1 reads MDHEN; CDR2 reads SYDVKM. Between the trimmed V and J ends, which lost 6 bases and 3 bases, there was a span of 21 bases. CDR3 length: 17 residues. CDR3 DNA: TGTGCCAGCAGAACTGATTTTAGGGGGGGCCGCAAAAACATTCAGTACTTC. Its protein is CASRTDFRGGRKNIQYF.

This clonotype has only a few counts. The CDR3, as DNA: TGTGCCAGCAGCCAAGAACCAGGGTCCTATCAGCCCCAGCATTTT. This sequence encodes CASSQEPGSYQPQHF. The V call is TRBV4-2, the J call TRBJ1-5; D perhaps matches TRBD1 (5 bases). V was cut by 0 bases and J by 5 bases, with 11 bases left in between. The CDR3 length is 15 residues. Germline-derived CDR1 and CDR2 are LGHNA and YNFKEQ.

The V gene is TRBV3-1, the J gene TRBJ1-1, with D uncertain. The CDR3 is 15 amino acids. V shed 1 base and J shed 4 bases, with 13 bases lying between them. CDR1 is LGHDT, CDR2 YNNKEL, per germline (reference sequence). DNA for the CDR3: TGTGCCAGCAGCCAAGGTGGTATTCGGGGCACTGAAGCTTTCTTT. Translated: CASSQGGIRGTEAFF.

The chain links TRBV3-1 to TRBJ1-1; 7 nucleotides match TRBD1. V lost 3 bases to trimming and J lost 0 bases; unmatched junction nucleotides: 4. In germline, CDR1 is LGHDT, CDR2 YNNKEL (reference sequence). This CDR3 spans 15 amino acids. The CDR3 region is CASSHGQVLNTEAFF. DNA of the CDR3: TGTGCCAGCAGCCACGGACAGGTACTGAACACTGAAGCTTTCTTT.

This clonotype was seen many times. The chain carries TRBV7-9 and TRBJ2-5, with TRBD1 matching 10 bases. The CDR3 contains 15 residues. The germline V gene has CDR1 SEHNR and CDR2 FQNEAQ (reference sequence). The ends lost 1 base at V and 3 bases at J; junction bases unmatched: 2. This CDR3 is CASSLGQGAEETQYF. The CDR3 DNA follows: TGTGCCAGCAGCTTAGGACAGGGGGCGGAAGAGACCCAGTACTTC.

This clonotype was observed many times. DNA of the CDR3: TGTGCCATCAGTGATTTCGGCAGCCATCAGCCCCAGCATTTT. This codes for CAISDFGSHQPQHF. The V and J genes are TRBV10-3 and TRBJ1-5; no firm D call. The CDR3 loop spans 14 amino acids. The germline V and J ends were trimmed by 3 bases and 5 bases, with 11 bases remaining between them. Germline V gene lookup returns CDR1 ENHRY and CDR2 SYGVKD.

The chain is built from TRBV5-1 and TRBJ1-6; D is uncertain. The CDR3 is 13 amino acids. V lost 4 bases and J 6 bases, leaving 8 bases between the germline ends. The germline CDR1 and CDR2 sequences are SGHRS and YFSETQ. CDR3 sequence (DNA): TGCGCCAGCAGCGTCCAATTTAATTCACCCCTCCACTTT. It specifies CASSVQFNSPLHF.

The J gene is TRBJ2-5, the V gene TRBV5-6; D uncertain. V gave up 0 bases and J gave up 1 base, with 7 bases separating them. This CDR3 is 14 amino acids long. The germline V gene encodes CDR1 SGHDT and CDR2 YYEEEE. The DNA for the CDR3 is TGTGCCAGCAGCTTGGAACAGCGCCAAGAGACCCAGTACTTC. Amino acid sequence: CASSLEQRQETQYF.

This clonotype came up a few times. This rearrangement joins TRBV27 to TRBJ2-7; 7 bases match TRBD1. The CDR3 extends over 14 amino acids. Trimming at V came to 6 bases and at J to 3 bases, leaving 8 bases not matched to a gene. CDR1 MNHEY and CDR2 SMNVEV come from the germline V gene (reference sequence). The CDR3 DNA reads TGTGCCAGCAGCCCATTAACAGGGGTCTACGAGCAGTACTTC. Translating it yields CASSPLTGVYEQYF.

As regards this clonotype: One end of the junction fails to match germline, which may point to a read error. The rearrangement links TRBV18 to TRBJ2-1, with unresolved D. Germline loops: CDR1 KGHSH, CDR2 LQKENI. This CDR3 contains 14 residues. CDR3 coding DNA: TGTGCCAGCTCACAAAACGACCTCTTCAATGAGCAGTTTTTC. The encoded protein is CASSQNDLFNEQFF.

The V call is TRBV12-3 or TRBV12-4, the J call TRBJ2-6; 8 bases line up with TRBD2. CDR3 length: 20 amino acids. V shed 0 bases and J 0 bases; nucleotides not matched to a gene: 10. Here the CDR3 DNA reads TGTGCCAGCAGTTTAGCCGCGCGGGGGGTCCAACGCTCTGGGGCCAACGTCCTGACTTTC. Protein: CASSLAARGVQRSGANVLTF.

This clonotype was found a few times. This chain connects TRBV6-5 to TRBJ1-2; tentatively, D is TRBD1 (5 bases). The V and J ends lost 3 bases and 1 base respectively, with 12 bases between them. Per the germline V gene, CDR1 is MNHEY and CDR2 is SVGAGI. The CDR3 spans 15 residues. CDR3 bases: TGTGCCAGCAGTTATCGACAGAGCCTTAACTATGGCTACACCTTC. Its translation: CASSYRQSLNYGYTF.

This clonotype was seen many times. The genes are TRBV6-2 or TRBV6-3 and TRBJ2-3; D remains unclear. The CDR3 loop spans 11 amino acids. In germline, CDR1 is MNHEY, CDR2 SVGEGT. With 8 bases removed from V and 11 bases from J, the gap between germline ends came to 14 bases. The CDR3 DNA reads as TGTGCCAGCTCTCCGGGCGTCGTGCAGTATTTT. Protein: CASSPGVVQYF.

The gene calls are TRBV29-1 and TRBJ1-2, with no clear D. Trimming pared 7 bases from V and 6 bases from J, leaving 18 bases between. Germline CDR1 reads SQVTM; CDR2 reads ANQGSEA. The length of the CDR3 is 13 residues. CDR3 in amino acids: CSAETADWNGYTF. CDR3 in DNA: TGCAGCGCCGAGACCGCCGACTGGAATGGCTACACCTTC. Full variable domain (missing parts from reference TRBV29-1 and TRBJ1-2): SAVISQKPSRDICQRGTSLTIQCQVDSQVTMMFWYRQQPGQSLTLIATANQGSEATYESGFVIDKFPISRPNLTFSTLTVSNMSPEDSSIYLCSAETADWNGYTFGSGTRLTVV.

The rearrangement uses TRBV7-9 and TRBJ2-1, with 7 bases that match TRBD1. CDR1 SEHNR and CDR2 FQNEAQ come from the germline V gene (reference sequence). J was trimmed by 8 bases and V by 4 bases; bases with no gene match: 14. CDR3 length equals 16 residues. CDR3: CASSWLTGQLDDEQFF. Written as DNA, the CDR3 is TGTGCCAGCAGCTGGTTAACGGGACAGCTTGACGATGAGCAGTTCTTC. Combining the CDR3 with reference TRBV7-9 and TRBJ2-1 gives the whole variable domain DTGVSQNPRHKITKRGQNVTFRCDPISEHNRLYWYRQTLGQGPEFLTYFQNEAQLEKSRLLSDRFSAERPKGSFSTLEIQRTEQGDSAMYLCASSWLTGQLDDEQFFGPGTRLTVL.

The rearrangement links TRBV20-1 to TRBJ1-4, with TRBD1 identical over 7 bases. The germline CDR1 and CDR2 sequences are DFQATT and SNEGSKA (reference sequence). The CDR3 consists of 15 residues. J lost 8 bases, V lost 0 bases, and 9 bases had no gene match. The CDR3 region has the DNA TGCAGTGCTAGAGAGCAAAACAGGGGTGGCGAAAAACTGTTTTTT. It encodes CSAREQNRGGEKLFF.

At least ten counts were recorded for this clonotype. The CDR3 loop is CASSFLVGINTGELFF. The CDR3 DNA reads TGTGCCAGCAGCTTTCTTGTGGGGATAAACACCGGGGAGCTGTTTTTT. The V and J genes are TRBV5-5 and TRBJ2-2; D call uncertain. Germline lookup yields CDR1 SGHKS and CDR2 YYEKEE (reference sequence). The ends were cut back, 2 bases at V and 2 bases at J, with 13 bases in the middle. The CDR3 is 16 amino acids.

At least ten counts were recorded for this clonotype. This chain uses TRBV5-1 with TRBJ2-3, with TRBD1 identical over 8 bases. This CDR3 comprises 16 residues. The ends lost 0 bases at V and 5 bases at J; junction bases unmatched: 8. Germline CDR1 reads SGHRS; CDR2 reads YFSETQ. Here the CDR3 reads CASSLAGAGGEDTQYF. The CDR3 bases are TGCGCCAGCAGCTTGGCCGGGGCAGGGGGCGAAGATACGCAGTATTTT. Together with reference TRBV5-1 and TRBJ2-3, the CDR3 gives the full variable domain: KAGVTQTPRYLIKTRGQQVTLSCSPISGHRSVSWYQQTPGQGLQFLFEYFSETQRNKGNFPGRFSGRQFSNSRSEMNVSTLELGDSALYLCASSLAGAGGEDTQYFGPGTRLTVL.

This clonotype was recorded many times. The V call is TRBV6-1, the J call TRBJ2-3; TRBD1 matches 9 bases. CDR1 MNHNS and CDR2 SASEGT come from the germline V gene. There are 15 residues in the CDR3. V lost 5 bases, J lost 5 bases, and 8 bases stayed unmatched. This chain's CDR3 is CASSSRDRVRDTQYF. The CDR3 nucleotides read TGTGCCAGCAGTAGCCGGGACAGGGTTAGAGATACGCAGTATTTT.

This clonotype was seen only a few times. This rearrangement joins TRBV12-3 or TRBV12-4 to TRBJ1-3, with D uncertain. Trimming removed 5 bases from V and 1 base from J, with 15 bases in between. The CDR3 length is 16 residues. CDR3 loop: CASSLTSYVSGNTIYF. CDR3 nucleotide sequence: TGTGCCAGCAGTCTCACCTCATACGTTTCTGGAAACACCATATATTTT.

This clonotype has ten or more counts. The chain employs TRBV2 and TRBJ1-5; 7 bases line up with TRBD1. The CDR3 covers 18 residues. Germline V gives CDR1 SNHLY, CDR2 FYNNEI. After removal of 4 bases from V and 0 bases from J, the junction contained 12 bases not matched to a gene. The chain's CDR3 is CASSADRDRILSNQPQHF. As DNA, the CDR3 is TGTGCCAGCAGTGCGGACCGGGACAGAATTCTTAGCAATCAGCCCCAGCATTTT. Full variable domain (missing parts from reference TRBV2 and TRBJ1-5): EPEVTQTPSHQVTQMGQEVILRCVPISNHLYFYWYRQILGQKVEFLVSFYNNEISEKSEIFDDQFSVERPDGSNFTLKIRSTKLEDSAMYFCASSADRDRILSNQPQHFGDGTRLSIL.

Many counts were recorded for this clonotype. The chain uses TRBV28 and TRBJ2-4, with TRBD2 matching 8 bases. The germline V gene has CDR1 MDHEN and CDR2 SYDVKM. V gave up 10 bases and J gave up 0 bases; unmatched junction bases: 5. The CDR3 runs to 14 residues. The DNA of the CDR3 is TGTGCCATCGATAGCGGGGTAGCCAAAAACATTCAGTACTTC. Its protein is CAIDSGVAKNIQYF.